This T cell receptor (beta chain) appears in the sequencing data of a study of control samples from healthy donors and cancer patients. Produced via immunoSEQ multiplex PCR; TCRdb's table is partial and in-frame only. The sample consists of some 120,000 clones, around 94% of them appearing once. This CDR3 has 16 amino acids. In germline, CDR1 is KGHSH, CDR2 LQKENI. Trimming took 3 bases from V and 4 from J; bases not matched to a gene: 11. The chain recombines TRBV18 with TRBJ2-5; 7 nucleotides line up with TRBD2. This clonotype was sampled from an elderly man with head and neck cancer. Sequenced: PBMCs. The CDR3 loop is CASSPRFGGGPETQYF. The CDR3 DNA sequence: TGTGCCAGCTCACCTCGTTTTGGGGGAGGGCCAGAGACCCAGTACTTC.